This T cell receptor (beta chain) derives from a study of beta chain features in type 1 diabetes. The wider study: Sorted cells, some 98,000,000 in number, were examined across all samples.

The CDR3 has 17 amino acids. J lost 0 bases, V lost 1 base, and 9 bases had no gene match. Germline V CDR1 and CDR2: LNHNV, YYDKDF (reference sequence). Expressed TCRB transcripts got sequenced, as all isolated RNA was reverse transcribed. About 3.6 million reads were obtained on average from naive, central memory and regulatory T cell samples. Produced via immunoSEQ multiplex PCR; TCRdb's table is partial and in-frame only. The table includes a few hundred thousand clones, less than 15% detected once. In its sample, this clone was seen a few times. The TCR was taken from a woman younger than 30 in good health. The specimen was naive CD4+ T cells from blood. The chain links TRBV15 to TRBJ2-7; the match to TRBD1 covers 7 bases. CDR3 sequence: CATSRGGRGQRSYEQYF. CDR3 nucleotide sequence: TGTGCCACCAGCAGAGGGGGAAGGGGACAGCGCTCCTACGAGCAGTACTTC.